A few counts support the clone carrying this TCR beta chain. What it recognizes is unknown. Each TCR beta cDNA library carried unique molecular identifiers. Some 450,000 cDNA molecules were recovered from an input of roughly 0.85 to 10 million T cells. TCRdb itself ran the PCR reads through MiXCR, one entry per CDR3 protein. The sample lists 750,000 to 950,000 distinct CDR3 sequences, about 57% occurring once. The sample belongs to a study of post-analysis software for immune sequencing data. Overall study findings and caveats: Relative to controls, patients had a handful of TRBV segments at higher frequency, with TRBV5-6, TRBV5-1 and TRBV20-1 among these.

The CDR3 runs to 15 residues. Unmatched junction bases numbered 4, after V lost 0 bases and J lost 3 bases. Germline V gene data show CDR1 as SGHKS and CDR2 as YYEKEE (reference sequence). The material sequenced was blood. The receptor was isolated from a girl aged 10 to 17 with multiple sclerosis. The chain couples TRBV5-5 to TRBJ1-2; 8 bases align to TRBD1. In nucleotides, the CDR3 is TGTGCCAGCAGCTTGGTCGCGGACAGGGACTATGGCTACACCTTC. It yields the protein CASSLVADRDYGYTF.